These T cell receptor beta chains were read from a single sample in a study of identifying expanded T cells in peripheral blood. Assay used: immunoSEQ multiplex PCR; TCRdb lists only in-frame clones, some missing. The sample consists of roughly 82,000 clones, 70% to 90% of them appearing once. The specimen was blood. Receptors were obtained from a person aged 18-70 years in good health. Both conserved end residues are part of each CDR3. A D gene is named only where the DNA matches it firmly. The size entry is marked missing in some rows and otherwise reads once, few, many or a size class.

j_call d_call clone_size v_call cdr3_aa cdr3_nt
TRBJ2-3 TRBD2 . TRBV5-1 CASSLERGRGRAVTDTQYF TGCGCCAGCAGCTTGGAAAGGGGAAGAGGGAGGGCCGTTACAGATACGCAGTATTTT
TRBJ2-3 . . TRBV30 CAWSVGAGRLSPDTQYF TGTGCCTGGAGTGTAGGCGCGGGGCGATTATCCCCAGATACGCAGTATTTT
TRBJ1-4 . . TRBV6-5 CASSYSGPYNEKLFF TGTGCCAGCAGTTATTCGGGCCCTTATAATGAAAAACTGTTTTTT
TRBJ2-5 TRBD2 . TRBV5-1 CASSLPGGDQETQYF TGCGCCAGCAGCTTACCGGGAGGGGACCAAGAGACCCAGTACTTC
TRBJ2-7 TRBD1 . TRBV6-6 CASSKTDRRTYEQYF TGTGCCAGCAGCAAAACGGACAGGAGAACCTACGAGCAGTACTTC
TRBJ2-7 . . TRBV21-1 CASSYGTGPTDPPPPYEQYF TGTGCCAGCAGTTACGGGACAGGGCCTACCGACCCCCCTCCACCCTACGAGCAGTACTTC
TRBJ1-4 TRBD1 once TRBV19 CASSMLQGAGEKLFF TGTGCCAGTAGTATGTTACAGGGGGCAGGCGAAAAACTGTTTTTT
TRBJ2-2 . . TRBV7-2 CASSLFGLADTGELFF TGTGCCAGCAGCCTGTTTGGGTTAGCGGACACCGGGGAGCTGTTTTTT
TRBJ1-3 . . TRBV2 CASGGQSGNTIYF TGTGCCAGCGGAGGACAGTCAGGAAACACCATATATTTT
TRBJ2-7 . . TRBV27 CASSPGRVLYEQYF TGTGCCAGCAGTCCGGGCAGGGTCTTGTACGAGCAGTACTTC
TRBJ1-4 TRBD1 . TRBV7-2 CASSLALQGGEKLFF TGTGCCAGCAGCTTAGCGCTGCAGGGGGGTGAAAAACTGTTTTTT
TRBJ2-3 . once TRBV7-3 CASSLTGGFVGPSTDTQYF TGTGCCAGCAGCTTAACTGGCGGTTTTGTAGGACCGAGCACAGATACGCAGTATTTT
TRBJ2-1 . few TRBV5-1 CASSAGSYNEQFF TGCGCCAGCTCCGCAGGCTCCTACAATGAGCAGTTCTTC
TRBJ1-2 TRBD1 . TRBV5-5 CASSSTGAGVTGGYTF TGTGCCAGCAGCTCCACAGGGGCAGGGGTTACGGGTGGCTACACCTTC
TRBJ2-1 TRBD2 once TRBV11-2 CASSLGPAGGPKGEQFF TGTGCCAGCAGCTTAGGTCCAGCGGGAGGGCCGAAAGGGGAGCAGTTCTTC
TRBJ1-1 TRBD1 . TRBV5-4 CASSLWDRRTEAFF TGTGCCAGCAGCTTGTGGGACAGGAGGACTGAAGCTTTCTTT
TRBJ1-1 TRBD1 few TRBV29-1 CSATGTGAGTEAFF TGCAGCGCAACCGGGACAGGGGCGGGCACTGAAGCTTTCTTT
TRBJ1-5 . . TRBV6-1 CASSVEGVRGQPQHF TGTGCCAGCAGTGTAGAGGGGGTTCGCGGTCAGCCCCAGCATTTT
TRBJ1-1 TRBD1 . TRBV6-1 CASSPGQGVFMMAFF TGTGCCAGCTCTCCGGGACAGGGGGTTTTTATGATGGCTTTCTTT
TRBJ2-7 TRBD2 once TRBV2 CASSVKLGLAVSSYEQYF TGTGCCAGCAGTGTAAAATTGGGACTAGCGGTAAGCTCCTACGAGCAGTACTTC
TRBJ2-2 . few TRBV2 CASSKRGPGELFF TGTGCCAGCAGTAAACGAGGGCCCGGGGAGCTGTTTTTT
TRBJ2-1 . . TRBV11-3 CASSLGRNNEQFF TGTGCCAGCAGCCTTGGCAGAAACAATGAGCAGTTCTTC
TRBJ1-1 . . TRBV11-2 CASSLGLGTEAFF TGTGCCAGCAGCTTGGGGCTAGGGACTGAAGCTTTCTTT
TRBJ1-2 . . TRBV4-1 CASSQEGVDRLGYTF TGCGCCAGCAGCCAAGAGGGGGTCGACAGGTTGGGCTACACCTTC
TRBJ2-2 TRBD1 . TRBV19 CATGRDSNTGELFF TGTGCCACCGGACGGGACAGTAACACCGGGGAGCTGTTTTTT
TRBJ2-1 TRBD2 . TRBV27 CASSLQTSGGYEQFF TGTGCCAGCAGTTTACAGACTAGCGGAGGCTATGAGCAGTTCTTC
TRBJ1-2 . . TRBV15 CATSRDRAGTKYGYTF TGTGCCACCAGCAGAGATCGGGCTGGGACGAAGTATGGCTACACCTTC
TRBJ2-7 TRBD2 . TRBV5-8 CASSYTSGRYEQYF TGTGCCAGCAGCTACACTAGCGGGAGATACGAGCAGTACTTC
TRBJ1-1 . once TRBV18 CASSSGGDTEAFF TGTGCCAGCTCCTCTGGAGGGGACACTGAAGCTTTCTTT
TRBJ2-7 . . TRBV27 CATTGRGSGEQYF TGTGCCACAACAGGAAGGGGATCTGGGGAGCAGTACTTC
TRBJ2-3 TRBD2 . TRBV18 CASSPRGLAGGTDTQYF TGTGCCAGCTCACCACGGGGACTAGCGGGAGGTACAGATACGCAGTATTTT
TRBJ1-4 . . TRBV21-1 CASRDLTEKLFF TGTGCCAGCAGGGACCTTACTGAAAAACTGTTTTTT
TRBJ2-1 TRBD2 . TRBV5-4 CASIPGPSGDNEQFF TGTGCCAGCATCCCGGGCCCTAGCGGCGACAATGAGCAGTTCTTC
TRBJ1-2 . . TRBV12-2 CASRLVGDCNGYTF TGTGCAAGTCGCTTAGTGGGGGACTGCAATGGCTACACCTTC
TRBJ2-3 TRBD1 . TRBV19 CASRGTDTDTQYF TGTGCCAGTAGGGGGACAGACACAGATACGCAGTATTTT
TRBJ2-3 . once TRBV7-2 CASSLGSSESDTQYF TGTGCCAGCAGCTTAGGGTCTAGCGAATCAGATACGCAGTATTTT
TRBJ2-7 TRBD1 . TRBV5-5 CASSLVGGEYEQYF TGTGCCAGCAGCTTGGTAGGGGGCGAGTACGAGCAGTACTTC
TRBJ2-1 TRBD2 . TRBV4-2 CASSQDRGLARGRQFF TGTGCCAGCAGCCAAGATAGGGGACTAGCCCGAGGTCGGCAGTTCTTC
TRBJ1-1 . . TRBV5-1 CASSLAGAHLEAFF TGCGCCAGCAGCTTGGCAGGGGCCCACTTAGAAGCTTTCTTT
TRBJ2-1 TRBD1 . TRBV18 CASSPQGARNEQFF TGTGCCAGCTCACCACAGGGGGCGCGCAATGAGCAGTTCTTC
TRBJ2-7 . once TRBV5-6 CASSLGTLWEQYF TGTGCCAGCAGCTTAGGGACCTTATGGGAGCAGTACTTC
TRBJ1-6 . . TRBV30 CAWRRTVGEYNSPLHF TGTGCCTGGAGGCGCACTGTCGGGGAATATAATTCACCCCTCCACTTT
TRBJ2-3 . . TRBV5-1 CASSLPPPTWDLGTDTQYF TGCGCCAGCAGCTTGCCCCCACCAACCTGGGACTTAGGCACAGATACGCAGTATTTT
TRBJ2-3 . once TRBV5-1 CASSLYPIFTDTQYF TGCGCCAGCAGCTTGTACCCAATCTTCACAGATACGCAGTATTTT
TRBJ2-1 . once TRBV27 CASSLYGGLSYNEQFF TGTGCCAGCAGTTTATACGGCGGCCTCTCCTACAATGAGCAGTTCTTC
TRBJ2-2 . . TRBV6-6 CASSYVGGDTGELFF TGTGCCAGCAGTTACGTGGGCGGCGACACCGGGGAGCTGTTTTTT
TRBJ2-7 . . TRBV7-9 CASSLVSDEQYF TGTGCCAGCAGCTTAGTTTCTGACGAGCAGTACTTC
TRBJ1-1 . few TRBV9 CASSVADKNTEAFF TGTGCCAGCAGCGTAGCCGACAAGAACACTGAAGCTTTCTTT
TRBJ2-1 . . TRBV19 CASSGQGRANEQFF TGTGCCAGTAGTGGCCAGGGAAGGGCCAATGAGCAGTTCTTC
TRBJ1-2 . . TRBV7-3 CASSLTGAYGYTF TGTGCCAGCAGCCTGACGGGGGCTTATGGCTACACCTTC
TRBJ2-7 TRBD2 . TRBV28 CASSGGTKREGMYEQYF TGTGCCAGCAGTGGGGGGACTAAGCGGGAGGGAATGTACGAGCAGTACTTC
TRBJ2-5 . . TRBV2 CASRAGTAPQETQYF TGTGCCAGCAGGGCCGGGACTGCCCCACAAGAGACCCAGTACTTC
TRBJ1-5 TRBD1 . TRBV28 CASNHPGQGYQPQHF TGTGCCAGCAACCATCCGGGACAGGGGTATCAGCCCCAGCATTTT
TRBJ2-2 . . TRBV10-3 CAIRQGANTGELFF TGTGCCATCAGGCAGGGCGCGAACACCGGGGAGCTGTTTTTT
TRBJ2-1 . . TRBV9 CASSVEGENRSEQFF TGTGCCAGCAGCGTAGAGGGGGAAAATAGGAGTGAGCAGTTCTTC
TRBJ2-4 . . TRBV7-9 CASSGNFALAKNIQYF TGTGCCAGCAGCGGGAATTTTGCTCTAGCCAAAAACATTCAGTACTTC